Listed below are T cell receptor beta chains from one sample, sequenced in a study of blood T cell repertoires in COVID-19. Libraries were prepared by immunoSEQ multiplex PCR; TCRdb keeps only in-frame clonotypes and omits some of them. The table includes some 150,000 clones, roughly 84% detected once. Sequenced: peripheral blood. The receptors stem from a human donor in a cohort sampled during active COVID-19. Each CDR3 is given with its conserved first and last residue. D genes are given only for firm matches. Not all rows give a size; the values are once, few, many and, for expanded clones, a class.

clone size	V gene	D gene	J gene	CDR3 DNA	CDR3 protein
.	TRBV15	.	TRBJ2-1	TGTGCCACCAGCAGAGCGGGGGGCGCGTACAATGAGCAGTTCTTC	CATSRAGGAYNEQFF
.	TRBV18	.	TRBJ1-2	TGTGCCAGCTCAGCGAAGGGGCCCCACTATGGCTACACCTTC	CASSAKGPHYGYTF
.	TRBV6-5	.	TRBJ1-4	TGTGCCAGCAGTTACGTGGGAGGCGGTGAAAAACTGTTTTTT	CASSYVGGGEKLFF
.	TRBV11-2	TRBD2	TRBJ2-5	TGTGCCAGCACTACTAGCGGGACTCTCAGAGGGCAAGAGACCCAGTACTTC	CASTTSGTLRGQETQYF
.	TRBV18	TRBD1	TRBJ2-2	TGTGCCAGCTCACCTCTCGGGACAGCTACCGGGGAGCTGTTTTTT	CASSPLGTATGELFF
.	TRBV6-5	TRBD2	TRBJ2-7	TGTGCCAGCAGTTACTCGGGACTAGCGGGGGACTACGAGCAGTACTTC	CASSYSGLAGDYEQYF
few	TRBV18	.	TRBJ1-1	TGTGCCAGCTCACCAGGGGGGGGGAGCACTGAAGCTTTCTTT	CASSPGGGSTEAFF
.	TRBV7-9	TRBD1	TRBJ1-3	TGTGCCAGCAGCTTAGCCTACAGGGGTGGCCTTCTAGCAAACACCATATATTTT	CASSLAYRGGLLANTIYF
.	TRBV18	.	TRBJ1-5	TGTGCCAGCTCACCCGGGACACTCGAGAGGAAGCCCCAGCATTTT	CASSPGTLERKPQHF
.	TRBV5-1	TRBD2	TRBJ2-3	TGCGCCAGCAGCTTTCTTCCTAGCGGGATAAGTTCAGATACGCAGTATTTT	CASSFLPSGISSDTQYF
.	TRBV6-5	.	TRBJ2-1	TGTGCCAGCAGGCAGCGGGTGTGGAATGAGCAGTTCTTC	CASRQRVWNEQFF
.	TRBV7-2	TRBD2	TRBJ2-3	TGTGCCAGCAGCTTCGGGACTAACACAGATACGCAGTATTTT	CASSFGTNTDTQYF
.	TRBV25-1	.	TRBJ2-3	TGTGCCAGTGCCCAGCGTACGCAGTATTTT	CASAQRTQYF
.	TRBV30	TRBD1	TRBJ1-2	TGTGCCTGGAGCCTGGGACAGAACTATGGCTACACCTTC	CAWSLGQNYGYTF
.	TRBV10-3	TRBD1	TRBJ2-7	TGTGCCAGCCGGACAGGGGACAACTACGAGCAGTACTTC	CASRTGDNYEQYF
.	TRBV3-1/TRBV3-2	.	TRBJ2-5	TGTGCCAGCAGCCGGGGGCTAGCGGACGTCGGCGAGACCCAGTACTTC	CASSRGLADVGETQYF
.	TRBV6-5	TRBD1	TRBJ2-7	TGTGCCAGCAGCCAGGACAGGGTAAGGGAGCAGTACTTC	CASSQDRVREQYF
.	TRBV28	.	TRBJ2-7	TGTGCCAGCAGTTTCCCATTGGGCTTGTCCTACGAGCAGTACTTC	CASSFPLGLSYEQYF
many	TRBV7-2	.	TRBJ2-2	TGTGCCAGCAGCTTAGGGAGCACCGGGGAGCTGTTTTTT	CASSLGSTGELFF
.	TRBV30	TRBD1	TRBJ1-1	TGTGCCTGGAATCCGGGACAGGGGGCCGTTCGAGCTTTCTTT	CAWNPGQGAVRAFF
.	TRBV11-2	TRBD1	TRBJ2-2	TGTGCCAGCAGCTTAAAGGGACAGCCTAACACCGGGGAGCTGTTTTTT	CASSLKGQPNTGELFF
.	TRBV4-1	.	TRBJ1-2	TGCGCCAGCAGCCACCTATCGACACTGAACTATGGCTACACCTTC	CASSHLSTLNYGYTF
.	TRBV7-8	.	TRBJ1-5	TGTGCCAGCAGCTTAGAAACAGTTTATCAGCCCCAGCATTTT	CASSLETVYQPQHF
.	TRBV2	TRBD1	TRBJ1-5	TGTGCCAGCAGTGGAGACAGGGTCGATCAGCCCCAGCATTTT	CASSGDRVDQPQHF
.	TRBV14	TRBD1	TRBJ1-2	TGTGCCAGCAGCCAGGAATTAGGACAGGCATCGGGCTACACCTTC	CASSQELGQASGYTF
many	TRBV6-5	TRBD2	TRBJ2-3	TGTGCCAGCAGACAGACTAGCGGGAGTACAGATACGCAGTATTTT	CASRQTSGSTDTQYF
.	TRBV7-8	TRBD1	TRBJ2-2	TGTGCCAGCAGCTCGCAGGGACAGGGTGGTACCGGGGAGCTGTTTTTT	CASSSQGQGGTGELFF
.	TRBV4-2	TRBD1	TRBJ1-2	TGTGCCAGCAGCCAAGATCTTTGGGACAGGGGTTATGGCTATGGCTACACCTTC	CASSQDLWDRGYGYGYTF
.	TRBV7-3	.	TRBJ1-5	TGTGCCAGCAGCTTAACCCCCCCCCGCGCGCGCAATCAGCCCCAGCATTTT	CASSLTPPRARNQPQHF
.	TRBV4-1	TRBD1	TRBJ2-1	TGCGCCAGCAGCCGGGGACAGGGCGGATTCGACTACAATGAGCAGTTCTTC	CASSRGQGGFDYNEQFF
.	TRBV3-1/TRBV3-2	TRBD2	TRBJ2-5	TGTGCCAGCAGCCAAGGGTCGGGAGGGGGGAGGAAGACCCAGTACTTC	CASSQGSGGGRKTQYF
once	TRBV6-4	.	TRBJ1-2	TGTGCCAGCCCGGAGGACCCTGACGACTATGGCTACACCTTC	CASPEDPDDYGYTF
once	TRBV5-1	.	TRBJ1-2	TGCGCCAGCAGCTTGGGACAGGAGGACTACACCTTC	CASSLGQEDYTF
.	TRBV3-1/TRBV3-2	TRBD2	TRBJ2-3	TGTGCCAGCAGCGCCGATTACGGGGGGGCAGCAGATACGCAGTATTTT	CASSADYGGAADTQYF
once	TRBV21-1	.	TRBJ1-3	TGTGCCAGCAGAGAAAACGACAGACACTCTGGAAACACCATATATTTT	CASRENDRHSGNTIYF
.	TRBV2	TRBD1	TRBJ1-1	TGTGCCACAGACAAGCAGGGGGACAACACTGAAGCTTTCTTT	CATDKQGDNTEAFF
.	TRBV5-1	.	TRBJ1-1	TGCGCCAGCAGCTTACTACAGGGTAACACTGAAGCTTTCTTT	CASSLLQGNTEAFF